This T cell receptor beta chain was profiled in a study of radiation and T cells in renal cell carcinoma. Study-level points and caveats: Top tumor clonotypes rose in blood 2 weeks post-radiation, then contracted.

Sequenced by immunoSEQ multiplex PCR; TCRdb stores in-frame clones only, minus some. The data show roughly 170,000 clones, less than 90% seen once. Regarding this clone: The target antigen is unknown.

The time point is: blood 4 weeks post-SBRT, at nephrectomy. Indicated treatment: 15 Gy SBRT to primary tumor, nephrectomy 4 weeks later. The receptor was derived from a woman in her 50s with renal cell carcinoma. The sequences come from blood, collected from a patient whose treatment included radiotherapy and nephrectomy.

For the CDR3, the DNA is TGCGCCAGCAGCCATCCTTTGGCTGATAGCATGAACACTGAAGCTTTCTTT. Its protein product is CASSHPLADSMNTEAFF. V and J are TRBV4-1 and TRBJ1-1; D not certain. This CDR3 has 17 amino acids. Germline values: CDR1 MGHRA, CDR2 YSYEKL. Between the trimmed V and J ends, which lost 3 bases and 0 bases, there was a span of 17 bases.